This T cell receptor (beta chain) was documented in a study of radiotherapy plus CTLA-4 blockade in lung cancer. Study context: Of the patients, 18% showed objective responses and roughly 31% attained disease control.

Ipilimumab-mediated CTLA-4 blockade plus focal radiation was given to patients having chemo-refractory metastatic non-small-cell lung cancer. The CDR3 has 15 residues. Germline lookup yields CDR1 SGHVS and CDR2 FNYEAQ. V lost 1 base to trimming and J lost 7 bases, with 14 bases between them. With regard to this clone: Its antigen is unknown.

Only in-frame clones appear in the TCRdb table, and some are missing; sequencing was by immunoSEQ multiplex PCR. The data hold under 95,000 clones, with about 80% observed a single time. Notes on the study in general: Radiotherapy plus ipilimumab was followed by expansion in blood of tumor-derived TCR clones.

The source material was peripheral blood, sampled from a patient treated with radiotherapy plus ipilimumab. The chain has TRBV7-6 and TRBJ2-1; D remains ambiguous. This sequence originates from a human donor with non-small cell lung cancer who had stable disease on radiotherapy plus ipilimumab. CDR3 loop: CASSLGTPRRNEQFF. In nucleotides, the CDR3 is TGTGCCAGCAGCTTAGGAACGCCTCGGCGGAATGAGCAGTTCTTC. The whole variable domain, filled in from reference TRBV7-6 and TRBJ2-1, reads GAGVSQSPRYKVTKRGQDVALRCDPISGHVSLYWYRQALGQGPEFLTYFNYEAQQDKSGLPNDRFSAERPEGSISTLTIQRTEQRDSAMYRCASSLGTPRRNEQFFGPGTRLTVL.